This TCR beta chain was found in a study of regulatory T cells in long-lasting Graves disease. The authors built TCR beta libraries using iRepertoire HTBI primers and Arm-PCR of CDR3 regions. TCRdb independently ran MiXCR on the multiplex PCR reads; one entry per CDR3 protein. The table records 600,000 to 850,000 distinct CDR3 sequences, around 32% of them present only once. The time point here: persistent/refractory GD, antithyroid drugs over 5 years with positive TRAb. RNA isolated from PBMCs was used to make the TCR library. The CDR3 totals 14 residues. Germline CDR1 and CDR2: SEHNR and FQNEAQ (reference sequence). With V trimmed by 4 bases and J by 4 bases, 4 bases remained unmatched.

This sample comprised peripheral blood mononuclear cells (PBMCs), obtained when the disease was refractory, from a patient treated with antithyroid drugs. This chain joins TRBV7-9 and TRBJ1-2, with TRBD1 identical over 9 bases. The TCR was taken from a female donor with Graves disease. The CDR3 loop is CASSSTGGLYGYTF. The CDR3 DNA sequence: TGTGCCAGCAGCTCCACAGGGGGCCTCTATGGCTACACCTTC.